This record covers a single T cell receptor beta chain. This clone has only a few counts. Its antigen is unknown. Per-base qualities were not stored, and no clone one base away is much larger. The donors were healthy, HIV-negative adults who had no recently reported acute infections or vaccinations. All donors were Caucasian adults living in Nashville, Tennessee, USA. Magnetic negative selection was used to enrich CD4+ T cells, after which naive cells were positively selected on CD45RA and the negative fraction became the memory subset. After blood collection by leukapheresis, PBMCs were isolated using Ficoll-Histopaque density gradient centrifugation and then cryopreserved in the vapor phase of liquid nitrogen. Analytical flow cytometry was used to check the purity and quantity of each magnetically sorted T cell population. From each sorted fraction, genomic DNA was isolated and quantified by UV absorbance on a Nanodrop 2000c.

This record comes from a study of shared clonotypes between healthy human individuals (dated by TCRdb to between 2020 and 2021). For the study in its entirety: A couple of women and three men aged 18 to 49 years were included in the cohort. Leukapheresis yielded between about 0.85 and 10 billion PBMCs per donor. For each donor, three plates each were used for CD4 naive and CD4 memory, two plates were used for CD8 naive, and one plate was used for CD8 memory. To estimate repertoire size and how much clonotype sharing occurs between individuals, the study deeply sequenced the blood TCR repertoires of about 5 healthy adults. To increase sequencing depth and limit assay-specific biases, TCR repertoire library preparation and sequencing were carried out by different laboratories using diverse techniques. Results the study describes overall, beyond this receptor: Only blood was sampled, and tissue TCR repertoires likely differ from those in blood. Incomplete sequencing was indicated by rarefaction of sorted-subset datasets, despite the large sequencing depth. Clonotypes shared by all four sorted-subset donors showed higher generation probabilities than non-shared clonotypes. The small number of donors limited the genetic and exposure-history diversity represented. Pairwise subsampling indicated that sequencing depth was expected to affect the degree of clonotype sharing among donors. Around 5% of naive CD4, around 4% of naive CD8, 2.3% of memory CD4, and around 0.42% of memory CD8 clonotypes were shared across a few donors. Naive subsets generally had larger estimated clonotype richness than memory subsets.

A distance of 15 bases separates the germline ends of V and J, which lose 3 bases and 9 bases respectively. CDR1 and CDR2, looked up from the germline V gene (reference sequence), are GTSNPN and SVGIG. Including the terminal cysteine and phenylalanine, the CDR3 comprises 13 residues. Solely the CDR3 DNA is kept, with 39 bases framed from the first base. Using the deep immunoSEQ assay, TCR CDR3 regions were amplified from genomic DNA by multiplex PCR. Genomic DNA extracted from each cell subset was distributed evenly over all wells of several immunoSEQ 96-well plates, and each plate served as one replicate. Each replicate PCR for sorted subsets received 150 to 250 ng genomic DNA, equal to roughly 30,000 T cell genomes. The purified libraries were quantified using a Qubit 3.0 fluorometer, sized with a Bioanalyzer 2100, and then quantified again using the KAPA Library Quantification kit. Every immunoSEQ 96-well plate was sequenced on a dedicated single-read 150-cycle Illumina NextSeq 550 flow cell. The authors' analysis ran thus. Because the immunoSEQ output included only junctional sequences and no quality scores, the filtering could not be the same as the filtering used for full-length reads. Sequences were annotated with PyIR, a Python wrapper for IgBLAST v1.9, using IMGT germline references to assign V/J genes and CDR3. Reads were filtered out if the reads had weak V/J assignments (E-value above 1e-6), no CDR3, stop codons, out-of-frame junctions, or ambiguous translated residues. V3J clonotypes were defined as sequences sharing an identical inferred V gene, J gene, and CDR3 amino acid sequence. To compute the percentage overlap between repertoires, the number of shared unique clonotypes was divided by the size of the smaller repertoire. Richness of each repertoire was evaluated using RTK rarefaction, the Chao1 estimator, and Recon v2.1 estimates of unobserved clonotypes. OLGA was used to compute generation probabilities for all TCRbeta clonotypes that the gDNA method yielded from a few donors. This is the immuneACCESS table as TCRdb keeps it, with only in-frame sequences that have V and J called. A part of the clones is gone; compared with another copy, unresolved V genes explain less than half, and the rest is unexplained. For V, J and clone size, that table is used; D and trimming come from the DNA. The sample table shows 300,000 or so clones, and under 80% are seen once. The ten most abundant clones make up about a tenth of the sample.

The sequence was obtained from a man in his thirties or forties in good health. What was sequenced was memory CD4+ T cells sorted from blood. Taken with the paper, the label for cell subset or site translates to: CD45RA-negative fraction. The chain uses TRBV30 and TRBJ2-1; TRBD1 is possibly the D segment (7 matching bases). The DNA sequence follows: TGTGCCTGGAGCGCAGGGGGGAAGGGTGAGCAGTTCTTC. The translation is CAWSAGGKGEQFF.